The rows below give T cell receptor beta chains drawn from one sample of a study of blood T cell repertoires in COVID-19. Produced via immunoSEQ multiplex PCR; TCRdb's table is partial and in-frame only. The top ten clones hold 2% to 2.5% of a sample with about 210,000 clones, approximately 89% of them seen once. Sequencing was done on a sample of PBMCs or T cells enriched from blood (not recorded which). The receptors here all came from a woman between 35 and 50 years old with acute COVID-19. The CDR3 runs from the conserved cysteine through the conserved F or W. Each record gives: clone size, V gene, J gene, D gene, CDR3 protein, CDR3 DNA. A D gene is named only where the DNA matches it firmly. The listing skips clone size in some rows; elsewhere it reads once, few, many or a size class.

>few|TRBV7-9|TRBJ1-6|TRBD1
CASSDRGNYNSPLHF
TGTGCCAGCAGTGACAGGGGAAATTATAATTCACCCCTCCACTTT
>-|TRBV7-2|TRBJ2-4|-
CASSLERNIQYF
TGTGCCAGCAGCTTAGAGAGAAACATTCAGTACTTC
>-|TRBV5-1|TRBJ1-6|TRBD1
CASSPRLRTGGNSPLHF
TGCGCCAGCAGCCCACGACTCCGGACAGGGGGGAATTCACCCCTCCACTTT
>once|TRBV9|TRBJ2-1|-
CASSVGGREQFF
TGTGCCAGCAGCGTGGGGGGGCGTGAGCAGTTCTTC
>once|TRBV5-4|TRBJ1-3|-
CASSSWPWQLSSGNTIYF
TGTGCCAGCAGCTCTTGGCCCTGGCAATTAAGCTCTGGAAACACCATATATTTT
>-|TRBV7-2|TRBJ2-1|TRBD1
CASSRDGTGAYNEQFF
TGTGCCAGCAGCCGCGATGGGACAGGGGCCTACAATGAGCAGTTCTTC
>once|TRBV5-1|TRBJ2-1|TRBD2
CASSLSGTYNEQFF
TGCGCCAGCAGCCTTAGCGGGACCTACAATGAGCAGTTCTTC
>-|TRBV9|TRBJ2-7|-
CASSRHDRDEQYF
TGTGCCAGCAGCCGACATGACAGAGACGAGCAGTACTTC
>-|TRBV9|TRBJ1-5|-
CASSVEGQPQHF
TGTGCCAGCAGCGTAGAGGGGCAGCCCCAGCATTTT
>-|TRBV7-8|TRBJ2-1|TRBD2
CASSSIAGSYNEQFF
TGTGCCAGCAGCTCGATAGCGGGGAGTTACAATGAGCAGTTCTTC
>-|TRBV5-1|TRBJ2-7|-
CASSLAAGKTAYEQYF
TGCGCCAGCAGCTTGGCCGCAGGGAAAACGGCCTACGAGCAGTACTTC
>-|TRBV5-4|TRBJ1-2|-
CASSLQSTGYGYTF
TGTGCCAGCAGCTTGCAATCGACAGGCTATGGCTACACCTTC